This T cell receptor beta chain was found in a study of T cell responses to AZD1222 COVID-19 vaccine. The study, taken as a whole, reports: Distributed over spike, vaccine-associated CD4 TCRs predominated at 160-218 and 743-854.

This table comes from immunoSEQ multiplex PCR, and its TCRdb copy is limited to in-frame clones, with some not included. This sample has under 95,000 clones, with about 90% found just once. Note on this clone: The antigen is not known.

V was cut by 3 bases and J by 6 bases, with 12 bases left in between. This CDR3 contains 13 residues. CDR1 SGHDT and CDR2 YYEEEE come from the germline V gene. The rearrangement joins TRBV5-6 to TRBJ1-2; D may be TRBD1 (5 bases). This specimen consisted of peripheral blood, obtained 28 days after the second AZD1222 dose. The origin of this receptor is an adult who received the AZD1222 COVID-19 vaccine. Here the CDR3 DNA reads TGTGCCAGCAGCTGGGGGACCGAACATGGCTACACCTTC. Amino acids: CASSWGTEHGYTF.